This T cell receptor beta chain was documented in a study of blood T cell repertoires in COVID-19. This clone has just a few counts. The CDR3 is 15 amino acids. Germline V gene data show CDR1 as SGHNT and CDR2 as YENEEA. J gave up 4 bases and V 5 bases, and 9 bases lay outside the gene matches. The method was immunoSEQ multiplex PCR; TCRdb's version includes in-frame clones alone and lacks a portion of them. The sample yields 150,000 or so clones, 65% to 85% seen once. This TCR was recovered from a woman between 50 and 59 years old in a cohort exposed to, infected with or recovered from COVID-19 (not recorded which). This rearrangement joins TRBV11-3 to TRBJ2-7; TRBD1 aligns across 9 bases. The sequenced sample was PBMCs or T cells enriched from blood (not recorded which). CDR3 nucleotide sequence: TGTGCCAGCAGCCCCTATCGGGACAGGGCTTACGAGCAGTACTTC. Protein: CASSPYRDRAYEQYF.